A single sample gave rise to the 29 T cell receptor beta chains below, sequenced in a study of CD8 T cells in Susac syndrome. Random hexamers were used to reverse transcribe the RNA input (about 0.5 to 1 ug). Using its own MiXCR run on the immunoSEQ multiplex PCR reads, TCRdb lists one record per CDR3 protein. Altogether about 94,000 distinct CDR3 sequences are present, about 94% being singletons, with the ten largest covering about 0.3%. The sample taken for sequencing was CD4+ T cells from PBMCs. All receptors derive from a human donor with Susac syndrome.

The chain employs TRBV25-1 and TRBJ1-1, with D unclear. This CDR3 is 12 amino acids long. The germline V gene has CDR1 MGHDK and CDR2 SYGVNS. The V and J ends lost 2 bases and 11 bases respectively, with 12 bases between them. The chain's CDR3 is CASSEGNREAFF. DNA of the CDR3: TGTGCCAGCAGTGAAGGGAACAGAGAGGCTTTCTTT.

V usage is TRBV7-8 and J usage is TRBJ2-3, with a weak D call TRBD1 (7 bases). Trimming left V 0 bases short and J 2 bases short, with 15 bases between. This CDR3 comprises 17 residues. CDR1 is SGHVS and CDR2 is FQNEAQ in the germline V gene. The DNA for the CDR3 is TGTGCCAGCAGCTTAGCGCGGGGACAGTTATACACAGATACGCAGTATTTT. It encodes CASSLARGQLYTDTQYF.

The chain links TRBV6-5 to TRBJ1-2; D perhaps matches TRBD1 (6 bases). V was trimmed by 5 bases and J by 6 bases, leaving 16 bases between them. This CDR3 is 14 amino acids long. Germline CDR1 MNHEY, CDR2 SVGAGI. The CDR3 loop reads CASSRGPQGNGYTF. The CDR3 DNA sequence: TGTGCCAGCAGTCGCGGCCCCCAGGGGAATGGCTACACCTTC.

The chain combines TRBV30 with TRBJ1-2; a weak D match, TRBD1 (5 bases). The V and J ends lost 3 bases and 1 base respectively, with 12 bases between them. The CDR3 is 14 amino acids. The germline gives CDR1 GTSNPN, CDR2 SVGIG (reference sequence). The CDR3 sequence: CAWSAGLYNYGYTF. The CDR3 DNA follows: TGTGCCTGGAGCGCAGGGTTATATAACTATGGCTACACCTTC.

The rearrangement links TRBV12-3 or TRBV12-4 to TRBJ1-1; D not certain. V shed 6 bases and J shed 0 bases, with 8 bases lying between them. This CDR3 is built from 13 residues. DNA for the CDR3: TGTGCCAGCAGGAGATCCATGAACACTGAAGCTTTCTTT. Translating gives CASRRSMNTEAFF.

The gene calls are TRBV6-4 and TRBJ1-5, with D unclear. Trimming cost V 4 bases and J 9 bases, with 10 bases left between them. The CDR3 extends over 12 amino acids. Looked up from germline, CDR1 is MRHNA and CDR2 is SNTAGT. The CDR3 reads CASSAGSGPQHF. In DNA form, the CDR3 reads TGTGCCAGCAGTGCTGGAAGCGGGCCCCAGCATTTT.

This rearrangement joins TRBV28 to TRBJ1-5; D is uncertain. With 6 bases removed from V and 7 bases from J, the gap between germline ends came to 7 bases. This CDR3 region has 11 residues. Germline CDR1 and CDR2: MDHEN and SYDVKM. The CDR3 DNA reads TGTGCCAGCAGCGGAAACCAGCCCCAGCATTTT. Its protein product is CASSGNQPQHF.

The chain carries TRBV11-2 and TRBJ1-6, with a possible D match to TRBD1 (5 bases). V gave up 1 base and J gave up 6 bases, with 16 bases separating them. CDR1 and CDR2 from the germline V gene are SGHAT and FQNNGV. The CDR3 runs to 17 residues. As DNA, the CDR3 is TGTGCCAGCAGCTTAGGGGTGACAGTAACGGGTAATTCACCCCTCCACTTT. Its protein product is CASSLGVTVTGNSPLHF.

The chain is built from TRBV6-1 and TRBJ2-7; possibly TRBD1 for D (6 bases). In germline, CDR1 is MNHNS, CDR2 SASEGT. The CDR3 consists of 15 residues. V lost 9 bases and J 3 bases, leaving 21 bases between the germline ends. The CDR3 DNA reads as TGTGCCAGTTCCTTCTCGCCAGGGGCGGGCTACGAGCAGTACTTC. Its protein product is CASSFSPGAGYEQYF.

V gene TRBV28 combines with J gene TRBJ1-5; 7 nucleotides line up with TRBD1. Germline CDR1 reads MDHEN; CDR2 reads SYDVKM. The CDR3 totals 13 residues. Germline trimming cut 4 bases from V and 4 bases from J; bases unmatched to any gene: 1. CDR3 bases: TGTGCCAGCAGTTGGGGACAGAATCAGCCCCAGCATTTT. It specifies CASSWGQNQPQHF. The entire variable domain, with the rest obtained from reference TRBV28 and TRBJ1-5, is as follows: DVKVTQSSRYLVKRTGEKVFLECVQDMDHENMFWYRQDPGLGLRLIYFSYDVKMKEKGDIPEGYSVSREKKERFSLILESASTNQTSMYLCASSWGQNQPQHFGDGTRLSIL.

The table lists this clonotype with a count of one. J is TRBJ2-3 and V is TRBV20-1; 8 positions agree with TRBD2. Germline assignment: CDR1 DFQATT and CDR2 SNEGSKA (reference sequence). The CDR3 is 15 residues long. V shed 6 bases, J shed 2 bases, and the junction held 10 bases outside the gene matches. This chain's CDR3 is CSAPARGGYTDTQYF. As DNA, the CDR3 is TGCAGTGCCCCCGCGCGCGGGGGGTACACAGATACGCAGTATTTT.

This clonotype has a single count. The chain recombines TRBV6-6 with TRBJ2-7, with TRBD1 as a possible D gene (6 bases). The CDR3 is 14 residues long. Germline V CDR1 and CDR2: MNHNY, SVGAGI (reference sequence). With 10 bases removed from V and 0 bases from J, the gap between germline ends came to 16 bases. The CDR3 loop reads CATFWDKGSYEQYF. DNA for the CDR3: TGTGCCACCTTCTGGGACAAAGGCTCCTACGAGCAGTACTTC.

This rearrangement joins TRBV6-2 or TRBV6-3 to TRBJ1-6; 7 bases agree with TRBD1. CDR3 length: 15 amino acids. V shed 0 bases, J shed 9 bases, and the junction held 5 bases outside the gene matches. Looked up from germline, CDR1 is MNHEY and CDR2 is SVGEGT. The CDR3 nucleotides are TGTGCCAGCAGTTACTCGACAGGGCTCGGTTCACCCCTCCACTTT. Amino acid sequence: CASSYSTGLGSPLHF.

The chain recombines TRBV3-1 with TRBJ1-1; TRBD1 agrees at 8 bases. The CDR3 is made up of 13 amino acids. CDR1 is LGHDT and CDR2 is YNNKEL in the germline V gene (reference sequence). Trimming took 2 bases from V and 8 from J; bases not matched to a gene: 4. The CDR3, as DNA: TGTGCCAGCAGCCAACGCGGGACAGGAGAAGCTTTCTTT. It yields the protein CASSQRGTGEAFF.

This clonotype was counted only a few times. This chain links TRBV29-1 with TRBJ2-6; D is undetermined. From germline, CDR1 is SQVTM and CDR2 ANQGSEA. Trimming shortened V by 2 bases and J by 0 bases, and 11 bases separated the two germline ends. There are 16 residues in the CDR3. The chain's CDR3 is CSVERDTDSGANVLTF. CDR3 DNA: TGCAGCGTTGAAAGAGACACCGACTCTGGGGCCAACGTCCTGACTTTC.

The V and J genes are TRBV7-2 and TRBJ1-4; no firm D call. V dropped 1 base and J dropped 4 bases, with 10 bases sitting between them. Germline CDR1 is SGHTA and CDR2 is FQGNSA. The CDR3 loop spans 15 amino acids. CDR3: CASSLGPAHNEKLFF. CDR3 DNA sequence: TGTGCCAGCAGCTTAGGTCCTGCCCATAATGAAAAACTGTTTTTT.

This clonotype was found once. The gene calls are TRBV7-6 and TRBJ2-2, with TRBD1 matching over 7 bases. After removal of 1 base from V and 2 bases from J, the junction contained 1 base not matched to a gene. The CDR3 length is 15 residues. The germline gives CDR1 SGHVS, CDR2 FNYEAQ. The CDR3 coding sequence is TGTGCCAGCAGCTTAGACAGGGGTAACACCGGGGAGCTGTTTTTT. Protein product: CASSLDRGNTGELFF.

V is TRBV19 and J is TRBJ2-5, with D perhaps assigned TRBD1 or TRBD2 (5 bases each). Looked up from germline, CDR1 is LNHDA and CDR2 is SQIVND (reference sequence). The CDR3 spans 14 residues. Between the trimmed V and J ends, which lost 4 bases and 3 bases, there was a span of 12 bases. DNA of the CDR3: TGTGCCAGTAGTACGGGGTGGGGCGAAGAGACCCAGTACTTC. Its translation is CASSTGWGEETQYF.

The V and J genes are TRBV5-4 and TRBJ2-6; a possible D gene is TRBD2 (6 bases). In germline, CDR1 is SGHNT, CDR2 YYREEE (reference sequence). This CDR3 region has 15 residues. Trimming took off 4 bases at V and 3 bases at J, with 11 bases between the two ends. This CDR3 reads CASSPGTGGANVLTF. The CDR3 DNA reads TGTGCCAGCAGCCCGGGGACTGGTGGGGCCAACGTCCTGACTTTC.

The chain combines TRBV28 with TRBJ1-6; 8 bases are shared with TRBD1. Trimming cost V 7 bases and J 7 bases; bases outside gene matches: 9. This CDR3 has 15 amino acids. Germline CDR1 reads MDHEN; CDR2 reads SYDVKM. The chain's CDR3 is CASTRQGSINSPLHF. The CDR3 DNA is TGTGCCAGCACCCGACAGGGGAGTATCAATTCACCCCTCCACTTT. Variable domain in full (rest from reference TRBV28 and TRBJ1-6): DVKVTQSSRYLVKRTGEKVFLECVQDMDHENMFWYRQDPGLGLRLIYFSYDVKMKEKGDIPEGYSVSREKKERFSLILESASTNQTSMYLCASTRQGSINSPLHFGNGTRLTVT.

The rearrangement joins TRBV3-1 to TRBJ2-5; 10 bases align to TRBD2. Germline CDR1 is LGHDT and CDR2 is YNNKEL (reference sequence). The CDR3 spans 18 residues. The V segment lost 0 bases and the J segment 1 base; nucleotides outside the gene matches: 8. The CDR3 DNA follows: TGTGCCAGCAGCCAAGAGGGAAGACTAGCGGGTTTCCAAGAGACCCAGTACTTC. Encoded protein: CASSQEGRLAGFQETQYF.

The chain has TRBV29-1 and TRBJ2-3; D remains unclear. Trimming shortened V by 4 bases and J by 2 bases, and 7 bases separated the two germline ends. In germline, CDR1 is SQVTM, CDR2 ANQGSEA. The CDR3 extends over 12 amino acids. CDR3 sequence reads: CSVATSTDTQYF. CDR3 in DNA: TGCAGCGTTGCCACATCCACAGATACGCAGTATTTT.

As for this clonotype: The germline gene is not matched at one end of the junction; a read error may be the cause. The chain employs TRBV7-7 and TRBJ2-3, with D unresolved. The CDR3 covers 14 residues. Germline CDR1 and CDR2: SSHAT and FNYEAQ (reference sequence). CDR3 region: CASSHLGSTDTQYF. The CDR3, as DNA: TGTGCTAGCAGCCATTTAGGATCCACAGATACGCAGTATTTT.

The J gene is TRBJ1-6, the V gene TRBV12-3 or TRBV12-4; D perhaps matches TRBD1 (6 bases). The ends were cut back, 3 bases at V and 7 bases at J, with 13 bases in the middle. This CDR3 comprises 15 residues. DNA of the CDR3: TGTGCCAGCAGTTTGGAGGACAGTTTAAATTCACCCCTCCACTTT. This encodes CASSLEDSLNSPLHF.

The rearrangement uses TRBV25-1 and TRBJ2-3; 7 nucleotides align to TRBD2. The CDR3 is 15 amino acids. CDR1 is MGHDK, CDR2 SYGVNS, per germline. The V segment lost 0 bases and the J segment 3 bases; nucleotides outside the gene matches: 3. CDR3 region: CASSEYRRGTDTQYF. CDR3 nucleotide sequence: TGTGCCAGCAGTGAATATCGGCGGGGGACAGATACGCAGTATTTT.

This clonotype has only one observation. The chain employs TRBV2 and TRBJ2-2; D ambiguous. Trimming removed 3 bases from V and 8 bases from J, with 16 bases in between. Germline CDR1 SNHLY, CDR2 FYNNEI. There are 15 residues in the CDR3. CDR3 in amino acids: CASSELVGPAGELFF. CDR3 nucleotides: TGTGCCAGCAGTGAGTTAGTCGGGCCTGCTGGGGAGCTGTTTTTT.

The chain recombines TRBV5-6 with TRBJ2-7; D is ambiguous. Germline lookup yields CDR1 SGHDT and CDR2 YYEEEE. This CDR3 has 13 amino acids. V was cut by 5 bases and J by 0 bases, with 9 bases left in between. The CDR3 DNA reads TGTGCCAGCAGTTCTACCCCCTCCTACGAGCAGTACTTC. It yields the protein CASSSTPSYEQYF.

The gene calls are TRBV28 and TRBJ2-5; no clear D. CDR3 size: 14 residues. In germline, CDR1 is MDHEN, CDR2 SYDVKM. V shed 2 bases and J shed 0 bases, with 7 bases lying between them. The CDR3 coding sequence is TGTGCCAGCAGTTTAGGAGCGAACCAAGAGACCCAGTACTTC. Residues: CASSLGANQETQYF.

V is TRBV11-2 and J is TRBJ2-3; no firm D call. The CDR3 is 14 amino acids. The V end was cut by 4 bases, the J end by 3 bases, with 11 bases between. The V gene's germline CDR1 is SGHAT and CDR2 FQNNGV. The CDR3 nucleotides read TGTGCCAGCAGCTACCCTATCGGGACAGATACGCAGTATTTT. It codes for CASSYPIGTDTQYF.